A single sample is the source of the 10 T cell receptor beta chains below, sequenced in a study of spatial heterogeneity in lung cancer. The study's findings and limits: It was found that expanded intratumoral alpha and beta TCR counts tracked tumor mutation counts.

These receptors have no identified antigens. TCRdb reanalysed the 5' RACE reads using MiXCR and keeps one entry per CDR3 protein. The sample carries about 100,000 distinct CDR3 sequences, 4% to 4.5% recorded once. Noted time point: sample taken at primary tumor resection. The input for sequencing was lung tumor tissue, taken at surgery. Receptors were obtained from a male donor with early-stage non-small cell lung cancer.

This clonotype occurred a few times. The CDR3 DNA follows: TGCAGTGCTAGTCCCTTTACCCTGGGGGGAACAGATACGCAGTATTTT. It is translated as CSASPFTLGGTDTQYF. V usage is TRBV20-1 and J usage is TRBJ2-3; tentatively, D is TRBD2 (6 bases). There are 16 residues in the CDR3. Germline loops: CDR1 DFQATT, CDR2 SNEGSKA (reference sequence). V was shortened by 3 bases and J by 3 bases, with 19 bases between the two germline ends.

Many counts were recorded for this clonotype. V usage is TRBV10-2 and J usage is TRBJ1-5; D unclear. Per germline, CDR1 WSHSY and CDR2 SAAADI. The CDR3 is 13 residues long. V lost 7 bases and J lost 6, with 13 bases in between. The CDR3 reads CASKEGGFQPQHF. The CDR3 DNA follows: TGCGCCAGCAAGGAGGGCGGATTTCAGCCCCAGCATTTT.

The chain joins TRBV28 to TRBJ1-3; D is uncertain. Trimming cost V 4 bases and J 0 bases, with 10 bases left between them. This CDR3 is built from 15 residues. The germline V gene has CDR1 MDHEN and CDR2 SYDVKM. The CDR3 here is CASSSPDFSGNTIYF. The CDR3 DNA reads TGTGCCAGCAGTTCCCCGGACTTCTCTGGAAACACCATATATTTT.

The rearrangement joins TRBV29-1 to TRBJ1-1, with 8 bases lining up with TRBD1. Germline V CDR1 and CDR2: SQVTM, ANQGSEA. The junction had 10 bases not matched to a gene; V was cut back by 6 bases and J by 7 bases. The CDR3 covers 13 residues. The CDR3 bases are TGCAGCGTAAGACCCGGGACAGGTCTTGAAGCTTTCTTT. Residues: CSVRPGTGLEAFF.

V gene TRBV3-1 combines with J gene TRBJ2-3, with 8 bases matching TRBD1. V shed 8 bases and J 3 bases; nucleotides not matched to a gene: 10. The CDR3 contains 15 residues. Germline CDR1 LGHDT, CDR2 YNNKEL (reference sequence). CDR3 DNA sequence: TGTGCCAGCGGAAATCAGGGGGCTCTGACAGATACGCAGTATTTT. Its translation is CASGNQGALTDTQYF.

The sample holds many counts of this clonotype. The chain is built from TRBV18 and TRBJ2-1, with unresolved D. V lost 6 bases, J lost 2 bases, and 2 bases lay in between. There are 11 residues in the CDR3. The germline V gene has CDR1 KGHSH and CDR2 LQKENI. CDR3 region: CASSPYNEQFF. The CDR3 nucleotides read TGTGCCAGCTCCCCCTACAATGAGCAGTTCTTC.

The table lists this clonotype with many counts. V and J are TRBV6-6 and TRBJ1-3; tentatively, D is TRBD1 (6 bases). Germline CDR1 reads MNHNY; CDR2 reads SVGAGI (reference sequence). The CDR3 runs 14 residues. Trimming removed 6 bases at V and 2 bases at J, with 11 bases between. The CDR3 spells CASSHDRTGNTIYF. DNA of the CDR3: TGTGCCAGCAGCCACGACAGGACTGGAAACACCATATATTTT.

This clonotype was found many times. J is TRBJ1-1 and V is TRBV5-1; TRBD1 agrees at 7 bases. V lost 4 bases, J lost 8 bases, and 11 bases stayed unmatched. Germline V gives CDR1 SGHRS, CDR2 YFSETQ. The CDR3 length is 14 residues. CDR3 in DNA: TGCGCCAGCAGCCAGGGACAGCCGATCTCGGAAGCTTTCTTT. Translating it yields CASSQGQPISEAFF.

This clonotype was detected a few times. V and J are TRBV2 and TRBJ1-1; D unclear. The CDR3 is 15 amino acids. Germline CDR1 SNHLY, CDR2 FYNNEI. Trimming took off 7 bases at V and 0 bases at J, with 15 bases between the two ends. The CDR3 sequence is CASTFRWAMNTEAFF. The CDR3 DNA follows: TGTGCCAGCACCTTCCGGTGGGCTATGAACACTGAAGCTTTCTTT.

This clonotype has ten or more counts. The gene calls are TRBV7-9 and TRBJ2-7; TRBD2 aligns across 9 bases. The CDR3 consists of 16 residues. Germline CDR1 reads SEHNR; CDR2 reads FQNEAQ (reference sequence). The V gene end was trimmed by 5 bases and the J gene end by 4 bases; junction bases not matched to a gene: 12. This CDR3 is CASSLTAGGPIYEQYF. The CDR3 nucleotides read TGTGCCAGCAGCCTAACCGCGGGAGGGCCGATATACGAGCAGTACTTC.